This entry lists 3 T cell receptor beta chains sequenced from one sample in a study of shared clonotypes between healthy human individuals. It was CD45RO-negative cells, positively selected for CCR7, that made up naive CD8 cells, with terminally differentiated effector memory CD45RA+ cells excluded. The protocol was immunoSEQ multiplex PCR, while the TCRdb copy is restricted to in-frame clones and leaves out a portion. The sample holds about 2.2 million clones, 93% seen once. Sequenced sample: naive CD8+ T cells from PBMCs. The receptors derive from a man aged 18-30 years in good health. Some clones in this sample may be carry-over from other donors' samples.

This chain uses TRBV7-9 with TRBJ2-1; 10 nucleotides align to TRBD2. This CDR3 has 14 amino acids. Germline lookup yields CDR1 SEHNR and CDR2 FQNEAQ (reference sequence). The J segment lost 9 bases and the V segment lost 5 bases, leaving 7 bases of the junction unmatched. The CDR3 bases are TGTGCCAGCAGCCCTAGCGGGAGTTCTATTGAGCAGTTCTTC. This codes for CASSPSGSSIEQFF.

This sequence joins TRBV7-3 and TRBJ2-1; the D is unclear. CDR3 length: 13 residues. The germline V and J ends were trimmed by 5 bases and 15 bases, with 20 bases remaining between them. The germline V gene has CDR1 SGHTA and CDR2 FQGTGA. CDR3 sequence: CASSPDPLGSLFF. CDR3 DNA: TGTGCCAGCAGCCCGGATCCCCTAGGGTCTCTGTTCTTC.

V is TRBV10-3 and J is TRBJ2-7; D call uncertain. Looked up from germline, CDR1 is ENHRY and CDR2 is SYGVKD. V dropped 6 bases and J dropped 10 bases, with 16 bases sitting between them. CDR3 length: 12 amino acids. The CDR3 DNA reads TGTGCCATCAGGGACCTTGAGGCTACTCAGTACTTC. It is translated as CAIRDLEATQYF.